Listed below are T cell receptor beta chains from one sample, sequenced in a study of blood T cell repertoires in COVID-19. Produced via immunoSEQ multiplex PCR; TCRdb's table is partial and in-frame only. The data contain 250,000 to 300,000 clones, 80% to 90% of them singletons. Sequenced input: peripheral blood. The receptors come from a woman in her sixties or seventies with acute or convalescent COVID-19. CDR3s include the opening cysteine and the closing phenylalanine or tryptophan. D genes are given only for firm matches. Only some rows state a clone size, as once, few, many or a class for expanded clones.

CASSLGLGAETQYF,TGCGCCAGCAGCCTGGGGTTGGGGGCCGAGACCCAGTACTTC,TRBV5-1,TRBJ2-5,.,.
CASTTTVRAGANNEQFF,TGTGCCAGCACCACCACCGTTAGGGCGGGGGCCAACAATGAGCAGTTCTTC,TRBV7-8,TRBJ2-1,.,.
CASSQFGQGGGSPLHF,TGCGCCAGCAGCCAATTCGGACAGGGCGGGGGTTCACCCCTCCACTTT,TRBV4-1,TRBJ1-6,TRBD1,.
CAALGGGVGTGELFF,TGTGCCGCCCTCGGGGGGGGCGTTGGCACCGGGGAGCTGTTTTTT,TRBV28,TRBJ2-2,TRBD2,.
CASSLVGTDTQYF,TGTGCCAGCAGCTTAGTCGGCACAGATACGCAGTATTTT,TRBV7-3,TRBJ2-3,.,.
CASSRDRGLPLHF,TGTGCCAGCAGCCGGGACAGGGGGCTACCCCTCCACTTT,TRBV5-6,TRBJ1-6,TRBD1,once
CASSSTGSDTDTQYF,TGTGCCAGCAGCTCGACAGGGTCCGACACAGATACGCAGTATTTT,TRBV7-3,TRBJ2-3,TRBD1,.
CASSLGGTGSYEQYF,TGCGCCAGCAGCTTGGGGGGGACAGGTTCCTACGAGCAGTACTTC,TRBV5-1,TRBJ2-7,TRBD1,.
CASSLGRDFFQGENTEAFF,TGTGCCAGCAGCTTGGGCCGAGACTTCTTCCAGGGGGAAAACACTGAAGCTTTCTTT,TRBV5-5,TRBJ1-1,TRBD1,.
CASSPSGNYQPQHF,TGTGCCAGCAGCCCCAGCGGCAATTATCAGCCCCAGCATTTT,TRBV11-2,TRBJ1-5,.,.
CASSPFPNQPQHF,TGTGCCAGCAGTCCTTTCCCGAATCAGCCCCAGCATTTT,TRBV2,TRBJ1-5,.,.
CASSQPGNYGYTF,TGCGCCAGCAGCCAACCGGGGAACTATGGCTACACCTTC,TRBV4-1,TRBJ1-2,.,.
CAISESARGESETQYF,TGTGCCATCAGTGAGTCGGCCAGGGGGGAATCGGAGACCCAGTACTTC,TRBV10-3,TRBJ2-5,.,.
CASSQAGTGSYGYTF,TGTGCCAGCAGCCAGGCCGGGACAGGGTCGTATGGCTACACCTTC,TRBV7-2,TRBJ1-2,TRBD1,.
CASSSRTGAADTQYF,TGTGCCAGCAGCTCCAGGACAGGCGCCGCTGATACGCAGTATTTT,TRBV5-4,TRBJ2-3,TRBD1,.
CASSQGRARSSGNTIYF,TGCGCCAGCAGCCAAGGGAGGGCCAGGTCGTCTGGAAACACCATATATTTT,TRBV4-1,TRBJ1-3,.,.
CASSGVRGSNQPQHF,TGTGCCAGCAGTGGGGTAAGGGGCAGCAATCAGCCCCAGCATTTT,TRBV2,TRBJ1-5,.,once
CARSAHRFMNTEAFF,TGTGCCAGAAGCGCGCACAGGTTCATGAACACTGAAGCTTTCTTT,TRBV5-3,TRBJ1-1,.,.
CASSPLASHGYEQYF,TGTGCCAGCTCACCCCTAGCTTCTCACGGGTACGAGCAGTACTTC,TRBV18,TRBJ2-7,.,.
CASRQVENQPQHF,TGTGCCAGCAGACAGGTGGAGAATCAGCCCCAGCATTTT,TRBV12-3/TRBV12-4,TRBJ1-5,.,.
CASSQGGTRVGYGYTF,TGCGCCAGCAGCCAAGGAGGGACAAGGGTCGGCTATGGCTACACCTTC,TRBV4-1,TRBJ1-2,.,.
CASSASRDRGRVRGYTF,TGTGCCAGCAGTGCATCCCGGGACAGGGGACGAGTTAGGGGCTACACCTTC,TRBV6-1,TRBJ1-2,TRBD1,.
CASSLTNRNTEAFF,TGTGCCAGCAGCTTAACGAATAGGAACACTGAAGCTTTCTTT,TRBV7-3,TRBJ1-1,.,once
CASRVFVGGASEQFF,TGTGCCAGCAGGGTCTTCGTGGGGGGGGCGAGTGAGCAGTTCTTC,TRBV2,TRBJ2-1,.,.
CASSDRGASYYEQYF,TGTGCCAGCAGCGACAGGGGGGCCTCTTACTACGAGCAGTACTTC,TRBV9,TRBJ2-7,TRBD1,.
CASRVRGQGNYGYTF,TGTGCCAGCAGGGTACGCGGACAGGGGAACTATGGCTACACCTTC,TRBV27,TRBJ1-2,TRBD1,.
CASSLRAREPQHF,TGTGCCAGCAGCCTCAGGGCCCGAGAGCCCCAGCATTTT,TRBV12-3/TRBV12-4,TRBJ1-5,.,.
CASSPPSGGEQFF,TGTGCCAGCAGCCCCCCGAGCGGGGGAGAGCAGTTCTTC,TRBV5-6,TRBJ2-1,TRBD2,.
CAWSVGQGRKPQHF,TGTGCCTGGAGTGTAGGACAGGGCAGGAAGCCCCAGCATTTT,TRBV30,TRBJ1-5,TRBD1,.
CASSKSLTGPSGWNTEAFF,TGTGCCAGCAGTAAATCCTTGACAGGGCCCTCAGGATGGAACACTGAAGCTTTCTTT,TRBV27,TRBJ1-1,TRBD1,.
CASSLASNNEQFF,TGCGCCAGCAGCTTGGCCAGTAACAATGAGCAGTTCTTC,TRBV5-1,TRBJ2-1,.,.
CAGSRRGGGYTF,TGTGCCGGATCCCGGAGGGGGGGTGGCTACACCTTC,TRBV19,TRBJ1-2,.,.
CASKRRGQGAKLFF,TGTGCCAGCAAGAGGAGGGGACAGGGGGCAAAACTGTTTTTT,TRBV6-5,TRBJ1-4,TRBD1,.
CASSHYGGVRTGELFF,TGTGCCAGCAGCCATTACGGGGGGGTCCGGACCGGGGAGCTGTTTTTT,TRBV14,TRBJ2-2,TRBD2,.
CASSLSGLQETQYF,TGCGCCAGCAGCTTGTCCGGGTTGCAAGAGACCCAGTACTTC,TRBV5-1,TRBJ2-5,.,once
CASRVGQGGNEKLFF,TGTGCCAGCAGGGTTGGACAGGGGGGAAATGAAAAACTGTTTTTT,TRBV6-5,TRBJ1-4,TRBD1,.
CASSSHSAFGKETQYF,TGCGCCAGCAGTTCCCATAGCGCTTTTGGAAAAGAGACCCAGTACTTC,TRBV5-1,TRBJ2-5,.,.
CASSEVMWGVGIGGYTF,TGTGCCAGCAGTGAAGTAATGTGGGGGGTAGGAATAGGAGGCTACACCTTC,TRBV6-1,TRBJ1-2,.,.
CASSQGTGRGETQYF,TGTGCCAGCAGCCAGGGGACAGGGAGGGGAGAGACCCAGTACTTC,TRBV3-1/TRBV3-2,TRBJ2-5,TRBD1,few
CASSVLGGSGYTF,TGTGCCAGCAGTGTGTTAGGGGGCAGTGGCTACACCTTC,TRBV2,TRBJ1-2,TRBD1,.
CASKSPGLADNEQFF,TGTGCCAGTAAATCTCCGGGACTAGCGGACAATGAGCAGTTCTTC,TRBV19,TRBJ2-1,TRBD2,.
CASSPQGAIYGYTF,TGTGCCAGCAGCCCACAGGGGGCTATATATGGCTACACCTTC,TRBV5-6,TRBJ1-2,TRBD1,.
CASSPGVSGNTIYF,TGTGCTAGCAGCCCCGGGGTCTCTGGAAACACCATATATTTT,TRBV7-7,TRBJ1-3,.,.
CAISEGRRTEAFF,TGTGCCATCAGTGAAGGGAGGAGGACTGAAGCTTTCTTT,TRBV10-3,TRBJ1-1,.,.
CASSLKGVNTGELFF,TGTGCCAGCAGCTTGAAAGGGGTGAACACCGGGGAGCTGTTTTTT,TRBV5-6,TRBJ2-2,.,.
CASSSHRGAEEAFF,TGTGCCAGCAGTTCCCACAGGGGAGCGGAAGAAGCTTTCTTT,TRBV7-8,TRBJ1-1,TRBD1,.
CASSLGTSWSGTQYF,TGTGCCAGCAGCCTCGGGACTAGCTGGTCCGGCACGCAGTATTTT,TRBV9,TRBJ2-3,TRBD2,.
CASKGTGNTEAFF,TGTGCCAGCAAGGGGACAGGGAACACTGAAGCTTTCTTT,TRBV6-5,TRBJ1-1,TRBD1,.
CATGGVTEAFF,TGTGCCACAGGCGGGGTTACTGAAGCTTTCTTT,TRBV3-1/TRBV3-2,TRBJ1-1,.,.
CASSREVGYTF,TGTGCCAGCAGCCGGGAGGTTGGCTACACCTTC,TRBV12-3/TRBV12-4,TRBJ1-2,.,.
CSAGEYEAFF,TGCAGCGCCGGGGAATATGAAGCTTTCTTT,TRBV29-1,TRBJ1-1,.,once
CASSLAPSGLAPGELFF,TGTGCCAGCAGCTTAGCGCCCTCGGGACTAGCTCCCGGGGAGCTGTTTTTT,TRBV7-2,TRBJ2-2,TRBD2,.
CASSRSSIQTAYLATNEKLFF,TGTGCCAGCTCACGATCGTCCATTCAGACAGCTTACCTTGCAACTAATGAAAAACTGTTTTTT,TRBV18,TRBJ1-4,.,.
CASRPDRPGAPLHF,TGTGCCAGCAGGCCGGACCGCCCGGGGGCACCCCTCCACTTT,TRBV27,TRBJ1-6,.,few
CASSRDRVSGANVLTF,TGTGCCAGTAGCCGGGACAGAGTCTCTGGGGCCAACGTCCTGACTTTC,TRBV19,TRBJ2-6,TRBD1,.
CASSLDGGTGNYGYTF,TGTGCCAGCAGCTTAGATGGGGGGACAGGGAACTATGGCTACACCTTC,TRBV11-2,TRBJ1-2,TRBD1,.
CASSWQGRNEKLFF,TGTGCCAGCTCATGGCAGGGAAGAAATGAAAAACTGTTTTTT,TRBV18,TRBJ1-4,.,.
CASSRTFTNSPLHF,TGTGCCAGCAGCCGGACATTTACTAATTCACCCCTCCACTTT,TRBV14,TRBJ1-6,.,.
CASSMYQGHTEAFF,TGTGCCAGTAGTATGTATCAGGGTCACACTGAAGCTTTCTTT,TRBV19,TRBJ1-1,.,.